This T cell receptor beta chain was retrieved from a study of cytomegalovirus exposure and HLA in healthy donors. Across the whole study: Unique TCRs from HLA-typed donors, some 85 million of them, were held in an early data release.

Trimming removed 2 bases from V and 6 bases from J; junction bases left unmatched: 3. Looked up from germline, CDR1 is KGHSH and CDR2 is LQKENI. The CDR3 spans 13 residues. Study outcomes and limitations: Most CMV-associated TCR beta chains were later found to appear HLA-restricted. TCR beta V- and J-gene trimming, according to a later analysis, was linked to a missense DCLRE1C variant.

The PCR used 60 Vbeta and 13 Jbeta primers. Sequenced by immunoSEQ multiplex PCR; TCRdb stores in-frame clones only, minus some. This sample yields 150,000 to 160,000 clones, of which approximately 75% are seen a single time; about 2.8% belongs to the top ten. This clone has just a few counts. The antigen is unknown. V usage is TRBV18 and J usage is TRBJ1-1; 7 bases match TRBD1. The sequencing input was PBMCs. The TCR sequence derives from a young man in good health and CMV-seronegative. The CDR3 nucleotides are TGTGCCAGCTCACCAGGACAGGTACCTGAAGCTTTCTTT. Protein product: CASSPGQVPEAFF.